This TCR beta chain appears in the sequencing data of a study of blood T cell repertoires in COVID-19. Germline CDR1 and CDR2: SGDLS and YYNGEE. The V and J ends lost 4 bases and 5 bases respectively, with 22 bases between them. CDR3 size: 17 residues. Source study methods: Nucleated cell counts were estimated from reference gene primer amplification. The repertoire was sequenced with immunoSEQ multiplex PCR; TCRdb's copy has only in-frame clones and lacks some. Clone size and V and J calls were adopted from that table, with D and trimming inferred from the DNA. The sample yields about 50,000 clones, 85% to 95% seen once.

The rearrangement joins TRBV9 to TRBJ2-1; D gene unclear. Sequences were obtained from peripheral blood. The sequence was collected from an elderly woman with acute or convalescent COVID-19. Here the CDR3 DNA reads TGTGCCAGCAGCCTCCCCCCCCAGGCCCCCCAGGACAATGAGCAGTTCTTC. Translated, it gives CASSLPPQAPQDNEQFF.